Presented here are 15 T cell receptor beta chains from one specimen sequenced in a study of blood T cell repertoires in COVID-19. Generated by immunoSEQ multiplex PCR, the TCRdb table keeps only in-frame clones and is missing some. The table has 150,000 or so clones, roughly four fifths seen once. Sequenced input: peripheral blood. The source of these receptors is a human donor with acute or convalescent COVID-19. The donor label of this sample is uncertain.

This chain uses TRBV27 with TRBJ2-3; TRBD2 aligns across 8 bases. Germline values: CDR1 MNHEY, CDR2 SMNVEV (reference sequence). CDR3 length: 14 amino acids. V lost 6 bases, J lost 0 bases, and 2 bases stayed unmatched. The DNA of the CDR3 is TGTGCCAGCAGGGAGCGGGGGAGCACAGATACGCAGTATTTT. Translation gives CASRERGSTDTQYF.

The CDR3: CASSPFYSGGRGKQYF. Written as DNA, the CDR3 is TGTGCCAGCAGCCCCTTCTATAGCGGGGGGCGAGGAAAGCAGTATTTT. The chain couples TRBV7-9 to TRBJ2-3, with 10 bases lining up with TRBD2. Losses at the gene ends were 5 bases for V and 11 bases for J; bases not matched to a gene: 16. The CDR3 has 16 amino acids. Germline assignment: CDR1 SEHNR and CDR2 FQNEAQ (reference sequence).

Of note for this clone: Additional DNA sequences in this sample encode the identical CDR3. The V gene is TRBV6-6, the J gene TRBJ1-5; 9 nucleotides match TRBD1. V lost 6 bases, J lost 3 bases, and 3 bases stayed unmatched. The CDR3 extends over 14 amino acids. Germline CDR1 and CDR2: MNHNY and SVGAGI (reference sequence). The CDR3 nucleotides read TGTGCCAGCAGACGGACAGGGGACAATCAGCCCCAGCATTTT. As protein: CASRRTGDNQPQHF.

J is TRBJ1-6 and V is TRBV5-1, with no clear D. V was clipped by 4 bases and J by 6 bases, with 14 bases between them. CDR3 length: 15 residues. The germline V gene encodes CDR1 SGHRS and CDR2 YFSETQ. DNA for the CDR3: TGCGCCAGCAGCGTATCCGCAGGCAGTAATTCACCCCTCCACTTT. Its translation: CASSVSAGSNSPLHF.

This clone has at least ten counts. The V gene is TRBV6-5, the J gene TRBJ1-2, with 8 bases matching TRBD1. The CDR3 contains 15 residues. The V gene end was trimmed by 8 bases and the J gene end by 2 bases; junction bases not matched to a gene: 10. From germline, CDR1 is MNHEY and CDR2 SVGAGI. The CDR3 protein is CASLVGRTGNYGYTF. In DNA form, the CDR3 reads TGTGCCAGCCTCGTAGGCCGGACAGGGAACTATGGCTACACCTTC.

The gene calls are TRBV7-2 and TRBJ2-5; a possible D gene is TRBD1 (5 bases). The V gene lost 5 bases and the J gene lost 9 bases, with 13 bases spanning the gap. Germline CDR1 SGHTA, CDR2 FQGNSA. The CDR3 covers 12 residues. CDR3 in amino acids: CASSPSEGAQYF. CDR3 DNA sequence: TGTGCCAGCAGCCCCTCGGAAGGGGCCCAGTACTTC.

The chain couples TRBV7-9 to TRBJ2-1; TRBD1 matches at 7 bases. J lost 4 bases, V lost 3 bases, and 12 bases had no gene match. This CDR3 contains 17 residues. Germline V gives CDR1 SEHNR, CDR2 FQNEAQ (reference sequence). The CDR3 coding sequence is TGTGCCAGCAGCTTTGTAGTTGAGTGGGGACAGTACAATGAGCAGTTCTTC. Translated: CASSFVVEWGQYNEQFF.

The chain couples TRBV6-2 or TRBV6-3 to TRBJ1-4; the D is unclear. This CDR3 comprises 13 residues. V dropped 2 bases and J dropped 4 bases, with 5 bases sitting between them. Germline CDR1 is MNHEY and CDR2 is SVGEGT. The CDR3 loop is CASSYQVNEKLFF. DNA of the CDR3: TGTGCCAGCAGTTACCAGGTTAATGAAAAACTGTTTTTT.

This rearrangement joins TRBV7-9 to TRBJ1-2; possible D gene TRBD1, 5 bases. The CDR3 is 12 amino acids. CDR1 SEHNR and CDR2 FQNEAQ come from the germline V gene (reference sequence). V was clipped by 5 bases and J by 7 bases, with 11 bases between them. The CDR3 reads CASSAGGTGYTF. The CDR3 DNA follows: TGTGCCAGCAGCGCCGGGGGAACTGGCTACACCTTC.

CDR3 sequence (DNA): TGCGCCAGCAGCTTAGCAGGGTTGGATGAAAAACTGTTTTTT. The encoded protein is CASSLAGLDEKLFF. The rearrangement uses TRBV5-1 and TRBJ1-4; a possible D gene is TRBD1 (5 bases). The germline gives CDR1 SGHRS, CDR2 YFSETQ. Trimming took 2 bases from V and 6 from J, leaving 11 bases between them. CDR3 length: 14 amino acids.

The V gene is TRBV9, the J gene TRBJ2-7; D is unclear. Germline V lookup: CDR1 SGDLS, CDR2 YYNGEE. The CDR3 totals 14 residues. With 1 base removed from V and 0 bases from J, the gap between germline ends came to 8 bases. CDR3 DNA: TGTGCCAGCAGCGTACGTCCAGGCTCCTACGAGCAGTACTTC. As protein: CASSVRPGSYEQYF.

CDR3 loop: CASSVAGPGGETQYF. The CDR3 coding sequence is TGTGCCAGCAGCGTAGCCGGGCCAGGGGGGGAGACCCAGTACTTC. The V gene is TRBV9, the J gene TRBJ2-5; perhaps TRBD1 as D (7 bases). Between the trimmed V and J ends, which lost 0 bases and 5 bases, there was a span of 14 bases. The CDR3 contains 15 residues. CDR1 is SGDLS, CDR2 YYNGEE, per germline.

The genes are TRBV9 and TRBJ1-1; weak D call: TRBD1 (6 bases). V was cut by 0 bases and J by 4 bases, with 13 bases left in between. Germline V gene sequence: CDR1 SGDLS, CDR2 YYNGEE. The length of the CDR3 is 15 residues. The CDR3 protein is CASSVASGRGTEAFF. CDR3 sequence (DNA): TGTGCCAGCAGCGTAGCTAGTGGCAGGGGCACTGAAGCTTTCTTT.

This clone was counted a few times. The V and J genes are TRBV5-4 and TRBJ2-5, with D perhaps TRBD2 (5 bases). Germline CDR1 SGHNT, CDR2 YYREEE (reference sequence). The CDR3 is 15 amino acids. The V end was cut by 0 bases, the J end by 4 bases, with 13 bases between. For the CDR3, the DNA is TGTGCCAGCAGCTTGGAGGCAACTAGAGGAGAGACCCAGTACTTC. Protein product: CASSLEATRGETQYF.

The chain has TRBV5-1 and TRBJ1-4; 7 bases agree with TRBD1. CDR1 and CDR2 (germline): SGHRS, YFSETQ. This CDR3 contains 16 residues. With 4 bases clipped from V and 0 bases from J, the junction kept 6 bases outside the gene matches. CDR3 amino acids: CASSLAQGATNEKLFF. Here the CDR3 DNA reads TGCGCCAGCAGCCTGGCTCAGGGGGCAACTAATGAAAAACTGTTTTTT.